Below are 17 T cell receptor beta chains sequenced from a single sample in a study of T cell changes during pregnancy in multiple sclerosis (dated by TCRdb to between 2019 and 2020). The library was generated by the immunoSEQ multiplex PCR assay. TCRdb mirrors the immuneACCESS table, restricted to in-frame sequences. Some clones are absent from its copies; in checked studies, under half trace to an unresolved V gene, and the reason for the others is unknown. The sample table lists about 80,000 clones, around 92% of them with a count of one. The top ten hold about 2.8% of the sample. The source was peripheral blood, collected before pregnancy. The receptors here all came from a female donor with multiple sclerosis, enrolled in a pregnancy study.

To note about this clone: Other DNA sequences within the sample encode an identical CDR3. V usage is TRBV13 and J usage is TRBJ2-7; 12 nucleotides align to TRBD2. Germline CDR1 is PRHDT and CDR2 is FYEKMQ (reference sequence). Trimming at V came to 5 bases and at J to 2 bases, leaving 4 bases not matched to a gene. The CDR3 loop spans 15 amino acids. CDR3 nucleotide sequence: TGTGCCAGCAGCCCCCGGACTAGCGGGACCTACGAGCAGTACTTC. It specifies CASSPRTSGTYEQYF.

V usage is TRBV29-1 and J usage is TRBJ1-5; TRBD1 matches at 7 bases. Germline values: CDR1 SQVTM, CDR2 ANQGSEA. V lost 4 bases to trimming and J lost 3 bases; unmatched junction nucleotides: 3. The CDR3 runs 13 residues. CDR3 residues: CSVAGTANQPQHF. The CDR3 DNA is TGCAGCGTTGCCGGGACAGCCAATCAGCCCCAGCATTTT.

The DNA for the CDR3 is TGTGCCACCAGCAATCCGACTAGCGGATACAATGAGCAGTTCTTC. Its translation: CATSNPTSGYNEQFF. The rearrangement uses TRBV15 and TRBJ2-1; 9 nucleotides match TRBD2. Germline CDR1 is LNHNV and CDR2 is YYDKDF (reference sequence). J was trimmed by 4 bases and V by 4 bases; bases with no gene match: 5. The CDR3 runs to 15 residues.

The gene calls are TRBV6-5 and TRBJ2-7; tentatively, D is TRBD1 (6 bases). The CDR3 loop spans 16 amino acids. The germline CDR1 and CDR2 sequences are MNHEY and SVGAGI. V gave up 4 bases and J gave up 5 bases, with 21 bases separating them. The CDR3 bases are TGTGCCAGCAGTTTCCAAGGGGACATACGAGCCAACGAGCAGTACTTC. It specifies CASSFQGDIRANEQYF.

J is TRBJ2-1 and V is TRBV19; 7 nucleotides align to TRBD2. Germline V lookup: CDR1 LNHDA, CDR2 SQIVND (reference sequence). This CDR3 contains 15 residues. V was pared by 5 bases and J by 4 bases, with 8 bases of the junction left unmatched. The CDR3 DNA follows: TGTGCCAGTAGTGCCCGGGGGGAGGGGTACAATGAGCAGTTCTTC. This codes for CASSARGEGYNEQFF.

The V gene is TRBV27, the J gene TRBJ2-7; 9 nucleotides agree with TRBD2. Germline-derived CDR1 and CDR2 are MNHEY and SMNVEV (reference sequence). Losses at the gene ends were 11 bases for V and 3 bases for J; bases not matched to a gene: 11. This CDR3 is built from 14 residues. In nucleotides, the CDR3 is TGTGCCGCCCGGCGGCTAGCGGGAAGCTACGAGCAGTACTTC. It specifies CAARRLAGSYEQYF.

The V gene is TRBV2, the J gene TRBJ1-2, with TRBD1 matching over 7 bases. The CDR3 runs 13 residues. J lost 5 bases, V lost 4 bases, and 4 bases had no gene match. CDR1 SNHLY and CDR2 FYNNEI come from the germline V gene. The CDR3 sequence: CASSVGRGYGYTF. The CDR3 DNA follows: TGTGCCAGCAGTGTCGGCAGGGGGTATGGCTACACCTTC.

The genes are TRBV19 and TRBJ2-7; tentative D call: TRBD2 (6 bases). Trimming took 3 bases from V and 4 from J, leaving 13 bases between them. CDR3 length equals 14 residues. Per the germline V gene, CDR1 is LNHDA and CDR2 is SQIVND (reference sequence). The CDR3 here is CASSMGGGVYEQYF. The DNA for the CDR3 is TGTGCCAGTAGTATGGGAGGAGGAGTTTACGAGCAGTACTTC.

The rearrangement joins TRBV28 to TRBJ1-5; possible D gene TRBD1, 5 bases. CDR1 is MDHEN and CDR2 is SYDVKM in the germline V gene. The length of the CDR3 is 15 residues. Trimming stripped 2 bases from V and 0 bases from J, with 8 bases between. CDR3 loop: CASSLPGHSNQPQHF. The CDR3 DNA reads TGTGCCAGCAGTTTACCAGGGCATAGCAATCAGCCCCAGCATTTT.

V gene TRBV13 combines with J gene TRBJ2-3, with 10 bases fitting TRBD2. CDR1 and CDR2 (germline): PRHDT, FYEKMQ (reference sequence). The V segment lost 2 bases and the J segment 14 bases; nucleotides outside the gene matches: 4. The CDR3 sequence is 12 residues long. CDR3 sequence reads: CASSLQREGTYF. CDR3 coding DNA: TGTGCCAGCAGCTTACAGCGGGAGGGCACGTATTTT.

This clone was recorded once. The CDR3 DNA sequence: TGTGCTAGTGGGACAGGAATGAACACTGAAGCTTTCTTT. It encodes CASGTGMNTEAFF. V and J are TRBV12-5 and TRBJ1-1, with a tentative D call TRBD1 (6 bases). The CDR3 has 13 amino acids. Trimming left V 6 bases short and J 0 bases short, with 8 bases between. The germline V gene encodes CDR1 LGHNT and CDR2 FRNRAP. Supplemented by reference TRBV12-5 and TRBJ1-1, the full variable domain reads DARVTQTPRHKVTEMGQEVTMRCQPILGHNTVFWYRQTMMQGLELLAYFRNRAPLDDSGMPKDRFSAEMPDATLATLKIQPSEPRDSAVYFCASGTGMNTEAFFGQGTRLTVV.

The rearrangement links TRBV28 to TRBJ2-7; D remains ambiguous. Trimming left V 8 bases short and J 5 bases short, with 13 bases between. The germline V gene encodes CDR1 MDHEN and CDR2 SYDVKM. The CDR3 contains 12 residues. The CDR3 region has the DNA TGTGCCAGCGCACTTCCCCTCGACGAGCAGTACTTC. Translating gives CASALPLDEQYF. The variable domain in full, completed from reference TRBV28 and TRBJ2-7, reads DVKVTQSSRYLVKRTGEKVFLECVQDMDHENMFWYRQDPGLGLRLIYFSYDVKMKEKGDIPEGYSVSREKKERFSLILESASTNQTSMYLCASALPLDEQYFGPGTRLTVT.

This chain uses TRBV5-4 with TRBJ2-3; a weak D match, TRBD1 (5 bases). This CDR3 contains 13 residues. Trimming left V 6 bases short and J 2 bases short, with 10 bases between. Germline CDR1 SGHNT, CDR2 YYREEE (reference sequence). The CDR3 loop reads CASTLGDTDTQYF. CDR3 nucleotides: TGTGCCAGCACCTTAGGGGACACAGATACGCAGTATTTT.

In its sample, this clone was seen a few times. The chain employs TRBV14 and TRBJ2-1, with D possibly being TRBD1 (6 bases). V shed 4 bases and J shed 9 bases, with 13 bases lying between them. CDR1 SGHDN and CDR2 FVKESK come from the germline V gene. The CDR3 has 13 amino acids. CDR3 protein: CASSLKLGGEQFF. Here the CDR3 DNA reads TGTGCCAGCAGCCTTAAGCTAGGGGGTGAGCAGTTCTTC.

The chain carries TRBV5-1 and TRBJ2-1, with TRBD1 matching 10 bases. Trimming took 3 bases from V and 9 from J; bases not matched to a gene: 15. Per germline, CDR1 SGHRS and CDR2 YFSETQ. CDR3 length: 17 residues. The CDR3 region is CASSYQRQGAKFGEQFF. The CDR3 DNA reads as TGCGCCAGCAGCTACCAAAGACAGGGGGCGAAGTTCGGTGAGCAGTTCTTC.

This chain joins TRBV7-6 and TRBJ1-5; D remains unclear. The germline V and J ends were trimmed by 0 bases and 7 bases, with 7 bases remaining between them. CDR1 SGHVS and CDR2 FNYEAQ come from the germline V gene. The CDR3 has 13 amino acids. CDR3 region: CASSLALSQPQHF. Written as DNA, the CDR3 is TGTGCCAGCAGCTTAGCGCTGAGCCAGCCCCAGCATTTT.

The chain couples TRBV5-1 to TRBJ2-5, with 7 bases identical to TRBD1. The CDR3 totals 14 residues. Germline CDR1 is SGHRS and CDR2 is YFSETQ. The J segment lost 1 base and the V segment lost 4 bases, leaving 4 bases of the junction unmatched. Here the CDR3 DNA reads TGCGCCAGCAGCAGTACAGGGGCCCAAGAGACCCAGTACTTC. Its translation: CASSSTGAQETQYF.